The entry that follows covers one T cell receptor beta chain sequence. TCRdb keeps only in-frame clones here, not all; method: immunoSEQ multiplex PCR. Among some 35,000 clones listed, approximately 94% were seen once. The data were taken from a study of control samples from healthy donors and cancer patients. The CDR3 loop spans 14 amino acids. With 8 bases clipped from V and 2 bases from J, the junction kept 6 bases outside the gene matches. CDR1 is SNHLY, CDR2 FYNNEI, per germline. Sample: PBMCs. The rearrangement joins TRBV2 to TRBJ2-3; 8 bases line up with TRBD1. The sequence was collected from a man aged 35 to 55 with colorectal cancer. CDR3 bases: TGTGCCAGCGATGGGGGACAGGTCACAGATACGCAGTATTTT. It encodes CASDGGQVTDTQYF.